This entry describes one T cell receptor beta chain. Sequencing used immunoSEQ multiplex PCR; TCRdb keeps in-frame clones, though not all of them. The sample contains 150,000 to 160,000 clones, about 94% of which appear only once. This entry belongs to a study of control samples from healthy donors and cancer patients. The sequence was obtained from a man between 40 and 49 years old in good health. Sequencing was performed on blood.

The CDR3 DNA is TGCGCCAGCAGTCTGACAGCTACTTCGTCTGGGGCCAACGTCCTGACTTTC. The encoded protein is CASSLTATSSGANVLTF. The V call is TRBV23-1, the J call TRBJ2-6; possible D gene TRBD1, 5 bases. TRBV23-1 is placed among ORFs of uncertain function. The CDR3 runs to 17 residues. V was trimmed by 4 bases and J by 1 base, leaving 14 bases between them.